The 27 T cell receptor beta chains below come from one sample, sequenced in a study of T-cell reconstitution after alpha-beta-depleted transplantation in children. The TCRbeta library was prepared with unique molecular identifiers. TCRdb fed the PCR reads into MiXCR, producing one record per CDR3 protein. This table has some 190,000 distinct CDR3 sequences, over 8.5% appearing once. The specimen was PBMCs, collected before TCRalphabeta/CD19-depleted stem cell transplant. All receptors come from a boy aged 2 to 10 with acute myeloid leukemia, due to receive a stem cell transplant.

This clonotype was seen repeatedly, ten times or more. The chain couples TRBV3-1 to TRBJ2-7; unclear D gene. With 3 bases removed from V and 4 bases from J, the gap between germline ends came to 7 bases. This CDR3 has 12 amino acids. The germline gives CDR1 LGHDT, CDR2 YNNKEL (reference sequence). DNA of the CDR3: TGTGCCAGCAGCCACGCCCCATACGAGCAGTACTTC. It translates to CASSHAPYEQYF.

The CDR3 nucleotides read TGTGCCAGCAGCTTACCGGCGCGGCTTGACACCGGGGAGCTGTTTTTT. The encoded protein is CASSLPARLDTGELFF. V and J are TRBV7-2 and TRBJ2-2, with unresolved D. Germline V gene lookup returns CDR1 SGHTA and CDR2 FQGNSA. The CDR3 sequence is 16 residues long. The germline V and J ends were trimmed by 2 bases and 3 bases, with 13 bases remaining between them.

This chain joins TRBV19 and TRBJ2-1; 7 bases are shared with TRBD2. The CDR3 consists of 14 residues. V shed 2 bases and J 3 bases; nucleotides not matched to a gene: 1. Germline values: CDR1 LNHDA, CDR2 SQIVND (reference sequence). As DNA, the CDR3 is TGTGCCAGTAGTATACGGGGGGTCTACAATGAGCAGTTCTTC. Its translation is CASSIRGVYNEQFF.

This chain joins TRBV6-2 or TRBV6-3 and TRBJ2-1, with TRBD2 matching over 8 bases. V was pared by 3 bases and J by 9 bases, with 16 bases of the junction left unmatched. The CDR3 consists of 17 residues. From germline, CDR1 is MNHEY and CDR2 SVGEGT. The CDR3: CASSYARSGRASREQFF. The DNA for the CDR3 is TGTGCCAGCAGTTATGCTCGGAGCGGGAGAGCCTCCCGTGAGCAGTTCTTC.

At least ten counts were recorded for this clonotype. The rearrangement joins TRBV11-2 to TRBJ2-5; possibly TRBD1 for D (6 bases). V was shortened by 5 bases and J by 1 base, with 11 bases between the two germline ends. Germline V gene sequence: CDR1 SGHAT, CDR2 FQNNGV. The CDR3 spans 14 residues. The CDR3 sequence: CASSARTAQETQYF. The CDR3 bases are TGTGCCAGCAGCGCACGGACAGCCCAAGAGACCCAGTACTTC.

This clonotype was seen repeatedly, ten times or more. The gene calls are TRBV12-3 or TRBV12-4 and TRBJ1-1, with D perhaps matching TRBD1 (5 bases). The CDR3 has 15 residues. V gave up 3 bases and J gave up 1 base, with 12 bases separating them. This chain's CDR3 is CASSFHGTQNTEAFF. For the CDR3, the DNA is TGTGCCAGCAGTTTCCACGGGACGCAGAACACTGAAGCTTTCTTT.

This clonotype was seen at least ten times. The CDR3 sequence is CASSLGLLAGGQGEQFF. In DNA, the CDR3 is TGTGCCAGCAGCTTAGGCCTACTAGCGGGGGGCCAGGGGGAGCAGTTCTTC. The V call is TRBV7-2, the J call TRBJ2-1; 12 positions match TRBD2. This CDR3 has 17 residues. Trimming cost V 1 base and J 10 bases; bases outside gene matches: 11. CDR1 and CDR2 from the germline V gene are SGHTA and FQGNSA.

This clonotype was seen at least ten times. This chain joins TRBV12-3 or TRBV12-4 and TRBJ2-7; D is ambiguous. Trimming took 2 bases from V and 6 from J, leaving 11 bases between them. This CDR3 contains 13 residues. The CDR3 loop is CASSLLIPGEQYF. The CDR3 DNA reads TGTGCCAGCAGTTTACTCATCCCGGGCGAGCAGTACTTC.

This clonotype has a count of ten or more. The chain links TRBV14 to TRBJ2-1; D is possibly TRBD1 or TRBD2 (5 bases each). From germline, CDR1 is SGHDN and CDR2 FVKESK. The CDR3 totals 17 residues. The V gene lost 2 bases and the J gene lost 0 bases, with 14 bases spanning the gap. The CDR3 sequence: CASSQHGRDHSYNEQFF. In DNA, the CDR3 is TGTGCCAGCAGCCAACATGGTCGGGACCACTCCTACAATGAGCAGTTCTTC. Looking up the rest from reference TRBV14 and TRBJ2-1 gives the full variable domain: EAGVTQFPSHSVIEKGQTVTLRCDPISGHDNLYWYRRVMGKEIKFLLHFVKESKQDESGMPNNRFLAERTGGTYSTLKVQPAELEDSGVYFCASSQHGRDHSYNEQFFGPGTRLTVL.

There are many counts of this clonotype. This chain uses TRBV5-1 with TRBJ2-2; TRBD1 aligns across 7 bases. Germline lookup yields CDR1 SGHRS and CDR2 YFSETQ. CDR3 size: 15 residues. V lost 8 bases, J lost 0 bases, and 7 bases stayed unmatched. CDR3 amino acids: CASRQQGTNTGELFF. The CDR3 bases are TGCGCCAGTCGCCAACAGGGGACGAACACCGGGGAGCTGTTTTTT.

This clonotype appeared many times. This chain links TRBV12-3 or TRBV12-4 with TRBJ1-5, with unresolved D. V lost 2 bases, J lost 6 bases, and 8 bases lay in between. The CDR3 runs 13 residues. The CDR3 DNA sequence: TGTGCCAGCAGTTTATTGAGAGGTCAGCCCCAGCATTTT. It yields the protein CASSLLRGQPQHF.

There are many counts of this clonotype. V usage is TRBV2 and J usage is TRBJ2-3; D unclear. The CDR3 contains 10 residues. Trimming shortened V by 4 bases and J by 8 bases, and 4 bases separated the two germline ends. Germline V gene data show CDR1 as SNHLY and CDR2 as FYNNEI. CDR3 nucleotide sequence: TGTGCCAGCAGTGGAAGTACGCAGTATTTT. Translated: CASSGSTQYF.

The CDR3 nucleotides read TGTGCCAGCAGCCTCAAGGGTTCACCCCTCCACTTT. Translated: CASSLKGSPLHF. The rearrangement links TRBV5-4 to TRBJ1-6; D not resolved. V was pared by 4 bases and J by 9 bases, with 8 bases between. Germline CDR1 SGHNT, CDR2 YYREEE (reference sequence). This CDR3 has 12 amino acids. The entire variable domain, with the rest obtained from reference TRBV5-4 and TRBJ1-6, is as follows: ETGVTQSPTHLIKTRGQQVTLRCSSQSGHNTVSWYQQALGQGPQFIFQYYREEENGRGNFPPRFSGLQFPNYSSELNVNALELDDSALYLCASSLKGSPLHFGNGTRLTVT.

This clonotype was counted at least ten times. V and J are TRBV5-1 and TRBJ2-5, with a tentative D call TRBD1 (6 bases). This CDR3 is built from 14 residues. The V and J ends lost 5 bases and 2 bases respectively, with 13 bases between them. Germline V lookup: CDR1 SGHRS, CDR2 YFSETQ. CDR3 in amino acids: CASRQDSSQETQYF. CDR3 nucleotide sequence: TGCGCCAGCAGGCAGGACAGCTCTCAAGAGACCCAGTACTTC.

This clonotype was found many times. V and J are TRBV24-1 and TRBJ2-3, with TRBD2 matching 12 bases. CDR3 length equals 19 residues. Germline V gene lookup returns CDR1 KGHDR and CDR2 SFDVKD. V trimming: 4 bases; J trimming: 4 bases; junction bases outside the gene matches: 14. The CDR3 is CATSDSSSGRASHADTQYF. CDR3 nucleotide sequence: TGTGCCACCAGTGACTCTTCTAGCGGGAGGGCCTCCCATGCAGATACGCAGTATTTT.

This clonotype has at least ten counts. This sequence joins TRBV20-1 and TRBJ1-6; D remains unclear. V lost 3 bases to trimming and J lost 4 bases, with 4 bases between them. Per the germline V gene, CDR1 is DFQATT and CDR2 is SNEGSKA (reference sequence). The CDR3 has 12 amino acids. CDR3 DNA: TGCAGTGCTAGGCCGTATAATTCACCCCTCCACTTT. Translating it yields CSARPYNSPLHF.

This clonotype showed up many times. The J gene is TRBJ1-1, the V gene TRBV30, with D possibly matching TRBD1 (5 bases). This CDR3 comprises 14 residues. Germline-derived CDR1 and CDR2 are GTSNPN and SVGIG (reference sequence). The germline V and J ends were trimmed by 2 bases and 1 base, with 11 bases remaining between them. This CDR3 is CAWSFGGTNTEAFF. Written as DNA, the CDR3 is TGTGCCTGGAGTTTCGGGGGGACGAACACTGAAGCTTTCTTT.

This clonotype is labeled as medium-sized. The chain combines TRBV6-6 with TRBJ2-5, with 7 nucleotides matching TRBD1. Trimming removed 6 bases from V and 3 bases from J; junction bases left unmatched: 1. This CDR3 has 12 amino acids. The germline CDR1 and CDR2 sequences are MNHNY and SVGAGI (reference sequence). CDR3: CASRDREETQYF. The CDR3 nucleotides are TGTGCCAGCAGAGACAGGGAAGAGACCCAGTACTTC.

This clonotype was detected many times. The CDR3 DNA sequence: TGTGCCAGCAGCTCCCAGGCGTGGAATGAGCAGTTCTTC. It encodes CASSSQAWNEQFF. V gene TRBV7-8 combines with J gene TRBJ2-1, with D hard to call. The CDR3 runs to 13 residues. The V gene lost 4 bases and the J gene lost 7 bases, with 11 bases spanning the gap. Germline CDR1 is SGHVS and CDR2 is FQNEAQ. Based on the CDR3 plus reference TRBV7-8 and TRBJ2-1, the full variable domain is GAGVSQSPRYKVAKRGQDVALRCDPISGHVSLFWYQQALGQGPEFLTYFQNEAQLDKSGLPSDRFFAERPEGSVSTLKIQRTQQEDSAVYLCASSSQAWNEQFFGPGTRLTVL.

This clonotype has a count of ten or more. DNA of the CDR3: TGCGCCAGCAGCTTTCCAGGAGCTAACTATGGCTACACCTTC. Protein sequence: CASSFPGANYGYTF. The J gene is TRBJ1-2, the V gene TRBV5-1, with no clear D. The germline gives CDR1 SGHRS, CDR2 YFSETQ. The V end lost 2 bases, the J end lost 0 bases, and 8 bases lay between the germline ends. There are 14 residues in the CDR3.

Concerning this clonotype: Just one base apart from a much larger clone, this may be a read error. J is TRBJ1-4 and V is TRBV6-1; D is unresolved. This CDR3 is built from 13 residues. CDR1 is MNHNS and CDR2 is SASEGT in the germline V gene. V shed 6 bases and J shed 8 bases, with 13 bases lying between them. CDR3 sequence (DNA): TGTGCCAGCAGCCCCTACTCGGACGAAAAACTGTTTTTT. Encoded protein: CASSPYSDEKLFF.

Details on this clonotype: This may be a read error: a much more frequent sequence differs by one nucleotide. This chain joins TRBV29-1 and TRBJ1-2; tentatively, D is TRBD1 (5 bases). Germline assignment: CDR1 SQVTM and CDR2 ANQGSEA. The CDR3 sequence is 13 residues long. Here the CDR3 reads CSVEVGPNYGDTF. CDR3 nucleotides: TGCAGCGTTGAAGTGGGACCAAACTATGGCGACACCTTC. Full variable domain (outside the CDR3, taken from reference TRBV29-1 and TRBJ1-2): SAVISQKPSRDICQRGTSLTIQCQVDSQVTMMFWYRQQPGQSLTLIATANQGSEATYESGFVIDKFPISRPNLTFSTLTVSNMSPEDSSIYLCSVEVGPNYGDTFGSGTRLTVV.

This clonotype has a count of ten or more. V usage is TRBV29-1 and J usage is TRBJ2-7, with a possible D match to TRBD2 (6 bases). This CDR3 is 12 amino acids long. Looked up from germline, CDR1 is SQVTM and CDR2 is ANQGSEA. V lost 4 bases and J 4 bases, leaving 11 bases between the germline ends. CDR3 in DNA: TGCAGCGTTGTGGGAGGATGGTACGAGCAGTACTTC. This codes for CSVVGGWYEQYF.

This clonotype was counted ten times or more. This chain connects TRBV12-5 to TRBJ2-1, with TRBD2 as a possible D gene (6 bases). In germline, CDR1 is LGHNT, CDR2 FRNRAP. The CDR3 contains 12 residues. The V end lost 3 bases, the J end lost 6 bases, and 6 bases lay between the germline ends. In DNA, the CDR3 is TGTGCTAGTGGTTTCGGGAGCAATGAGCAGTTCTTC. Residues: CASGFGSNEQFF.

Many counts were recorded for this clonotype. V usage is TRBV5-1 and J usage is TRBJ1-2, with 9 bases that match TRBD1. Unmatched junction bases numbered 7, after V lost 0 bases and J lost 10 bases. The CDR3 is made up of 14 amino acids. Looked up from germline, CDR1 is SGHRS and CDR2 is YFSETQ. The DNA for the CDR3 is TGCGCCAGCAGCTTGGACCCCGGGACAGGGTACTACACCTTC. This codes for CASSLDPGTGYYTF.

This clonotype was found many times. The chain combines TRBV10-3 with TRBJ2-2; tentatively, D is TRBD1 or TRBD2 (5 bases each). Trimming took off 2 bases at V and 4 bases at J, with 5 bases between the two ends. Germline CDR1 and CDR2: ENHRY and SYGVKD. The CDR3 is made up of 13 amino acids. The CDR3 nucleotides read TGTGCCATCAGTGAGGGGGGCACCGGGGAGCTGTTTTTT. This translates into CAISEGGTGELFF.

As concerns this clonotype: This sequence may be a read error, since a much larger clone differs from it by one base. The genes are TRBV2 and TRBJ2-3; 8 nucleotides align to TRBD2. The CDR3 contains 14 residues. Germline V lookup: CDR1 SNHLY, CDR2 FYNNEI. CDR3 nucleotides: TGTGCCAGCAGTGCGCGGGAGGACGCAGATGCGCAGTATTTT. It translates to CASSAREDADAQYF.